Below, 29 T cell receptor beta chains from the same sample are listed, as sequenced in a study of T cell responses to AZD1222 COVID-19 vaccine. The table came from immunoSEQ multiplex PCR; TCRdb's copy has only in-frame clones and leaves some out. The top ten hold about 1% of the sample, which has 130,000 or so clones, just over 90% seen once. The sample was peripheral blood, taken 28 days after the second AZD1222 dose. These receptors came from an adult who received the AZD1222 COVID-19 vaccine.

This clone showed up just once. V gene TRBV24-1 combines with J gene TRBJ2-4, with a tentative D call TRBD2 (6 bases). V shed 8 bases and J shed 1 base, with 17 bases lying between them. Germline lookup yields CDR1 KGHDR and CDR2 SFDVKD. This CDR3 comprises 16 residues. CDR3 sequence reads: CATTLFLEGAKNIQYF. The CDR3 bases are TGTGCCACCACCTTATTCCTGGAGGGGGCCAAAAACATTCAGTACTTC.

The chain recombines TRBV19 with TRBJ2-2, with 7 bases matching TRBD2. The CDR3 contains 15 residues. CDR1 and CDR2 (germline): LNHDA, SQIVND (reference sequence). V trimming: 7 bases; J trimming: 0 bases; junction bases outside the gene matches: 5. The CDR3 DNA reads TGTGCCAGTAACCCCGGGAGGTCGAACACCGGGGAGCTGTTTTTT. Translating it yields CASNPGRSNTGELFF. Full variable domain (rest looked up from reference TRBV19 and TRBJ2-2): DGGITQSPKYLFRKEGQNVTLSCEQNLNHDAMYWYRQDPGQGLRLIYYSQIVNDFQKGDIAEGYSVSREKKESFPLTVTSAQKNPTAFYLCASNPGRSNTGELFFGEGSRLTVL.

The rearrangement joins TRBV19 to TRBJ1-2; D possibly corresponds to TRBD1 (6 bases). V shed 3 bases and J shed 3 bases, with 14 bases lying between them. Germline V lookup: CDR1 LNHDA, CDR2 SQIVND (reference sequence). The CDR3 has 15 amino acids. Here the CDR3 DNA reads TGTGCCAGTAGTATTGGGCGGACAGCTTACTATGGCTACACCTTC. Translating it yields CASSIGRTAYYGYTF.

J is TRBJ2-7 and V is TRBV27, with D perhaps matching TRBD1 or TRBD2 (5 bases each). CDR1 MNHEY and CDR2 SMNVEV come from the germline V gene (reference sequence). Trimming left V 6 bases short and J 4 bases short, with 16 bases between. The CDR3 contains 14 residues. The CDR3 spells CASRMGRLAYEQYF. CDR3 bases: TGTGCCAGCAGGATGGGACGTCTAGCATACGAGCAGTACTTC.

V usage is TRBV7-2 and J usage is TRBJ1-1, with unresolved D. Germline CDR1 and CDR2: SGHTA and FQGNSA. Trimming stripped 3 bases from V and 3 bases from J, with 5 bases between. This CDR3 is 12 amino acids long. CDR3 DNA: TGTGCCAGCAGCTTGAGGGACACTGAAGCTTTCTTT. This sequence encodes CASSLRDTEAFF.

The chain combines TRBV7-9 with TRBJ2-4; D might be TRBD2 (6 bases). Trimming removed 5 bases at V and 8 bases at J, with 16 bases between. This CDR3 spans 14 amino acids. CDR1 is SEHNR and CDR2 is FQNEAQ in the germline V gene (reference sequence). This CDR3 is CASSPPAAGHIQYF. The CDR3 DNA is TGTGCCAGCAGCCCCCCAGCCGCGGGACACATTCAGTACTTC.

The chain is built from TRBV30 and TRBJ1-4; 8 nucleotides line up with TRBD1. Germline-derived CDR1 and CDR2 are GTSNPN and SVGIG (reference sequence). The trim removed 2 bases at V and 8 bases at J, leaving 7 bases unmatched. The CDR3 is 14 residues long. The CDR3 nucleotides are TGTGCCTGGAGTCCTGGACAGGGAAGGGAAAAACTGTTTTTT. Amino acids: CAWSPGQGREKLFF.

The V gene is TRBV5-1, the J gene TRBJ2-6; the D gene is possibly TRBD1 (5 bases). Germline V gives CDR1 SGHRS, CDR2 YFSETQ. The CDR3 length is 15 residues. V was shortened by 5 bases and J by 2 bases, with 11 bases between the two germline ends. The DNA for the CDR3 is TGCGCCAGCAGGCAGGGTCTCCCTGGGGCCAACGTCCTGACTTTC. Amino acids: CASRQGLPGANVLTF.

The chain employs TRBV18 and TRBJ2-2, with 7 bases lining up with TRBD2. CDR1 KGHSH and CDR2 LQKENI come from the germline V gene. CDR3 length: 17 amino acids. V gave up 0 bases and J gave up 2 bases; unmatched junction bases: 6. CDR3 sequence: CASSPPGGRANTGELFF. The CDR3 DNA reads TGTGCCAGCTCACCACCGGGCGGGAGAGCTAACACCGGGGAGCTGTTTTTT.

Only one count was recorded for this clone. The chain employs TRBV28 and TRBJ2-7, with D maybe TRBD2 (6 bases). Germline assignment: CDR1 MDHEN and CDR2 SYDVKM. The CDR3 has 15 residues. Trimming shortened V by 6 bases and J by 1 base, and 16 bases separated the two germline ends. Here the CDR3 DNA reads TGTGCCAGCAGCTCGCCTGGGACTGTTTCCTACGAGCAGTACTTC. The encoded protein is CASSSPGTVSYEQYF.

The chain recombines TRBV7-9 with TRBJ2-1; TRBD2 aligns across 10 bases. The length of the CDR3 is 19 residues. Germline CDR1 reads SEHNR; CDR2 reads FQNEAQ (reference sequence). Unmatched junction bases numbered 20, after V lost 5 bases and J lost 7 bases. The CDR3 coding sequence is TGTGCCAGCAGCCCCCCCTTCAGACTAGCGGGCTTTAAGGTAAATGAGCAGTTCTTC. This sequence encodes CASSPPFRLAGFKVNEQFF.

In this sample, this clone turned up a few times. CDR3: CASSKGLAGPRGEQYF. The CDR3 DNA is TGTGCCAGCAGTAAGGGACTAGCGGGACCCCGGGGGGAGCAGTATTTT. The chain joins TRBV7-9 to TRBJ2-3; 13 positions agree with TRBD2. The CDR3 has 16 residues. The J segment lost 11 bases and the V segment lost 6 bases, leaving 14 bases of the junction unmatched. The germline V gene has CDR1 SEHNR and CDR2 FQNEAQ (reference sequence).

The chain links TRBV27 to TRBJ1-6, with 8 bases identical to TRBD1. J was trimmed by 9 bases and V by 5 bases; bases with no gene match: 6. This CDR3 spans 14 amino acids. Germline V gene lookup returns CDR1 MNHEY and CDR2 SMNVEV (reference sequence). The CDR3 loop is CASSPRQGSSPLHF. The CDR3, as DNA: TGTGCCAGCAGTCCCCGACAGGGGTCTTCACCCCTCCACTTT.

The J gene is TRBJ2-5, the V gene TRBV27, with 7 bases matching TRBD2. Germline V gene lookup returns CDR1 MNHEY and CDR2 SMNVEV (reference sequence). CDR3 length: 14 amino acids. Losses at the gene ends were 8 bases for V and 5 bases for J; bases not matched to a gene: 11. Here the CDR3 reads CASSRGVGGETQYF. CDR3 in DNA: TGTGCCAGCTCCCGTGGTGTGGGAGGGGAGACCCAGTACTTC.

The rearrangement joins TRBV2 to TRBJ1-2; D remains unclear. Germline V gives CDR1 SNHLY, CDR2 FYNNEI. Between the trimmed V and J ends, which lost 4 bases and 8 bases, there was a span of 14 bases. This CDR3 spans 13 amino acids. CDR3 nucleotides: TGTGCCAGCAGTGCGGACTTTACCGGGGGCTACACCTTC. This codes for CASSADFTGGYTF. The complete variable domain, with remaining parts taken from reference TRBV2 and TRBJ1-2, reads EPEVTQTPSHQVTQMGQEVILRCVPISNHLYFYWYRQILGQKVEFLVSFYNNEISEKSEIFDDQFSVERPDGSNFTLKIRSTKLEDSAMYFCASSADFTGGYTFGSGTRLTVV.

This CDR3 is CASSKDGQAEAFF. CDR3 sequence (DNA): TGTGCCAGCAGCAAAGACGGACAGGCTGAAGCTTTCTTT. The chain employs TRBV21-1 and TRBJ1-1; the table assigns TRBD1, which was not confirmed against the DNA. TRBV21-1 is marked as a pseudogene. The CDR3 sequence is 13 residues long.

V is TRBV7-9 and J is TRBJ2-5; D remains ambiguous. V was pared by 5 bases and J by 1 base, with 14 bases between. CDR3 length: 15 residues. CDR1 and CDR2 (germline): SEHNR, FQNEAQ (reference sequence). For the CDR3, the DNA is TGTGCCAGCAGCCCGCCCGTGGTAGGCCAAGAGACCCAGTACTTC. Protein product: CASSPPVVGQETQYF.

The chain couples TRBV15 to TRBJ1-5, with D hard to call. Germline V gene lookup returns CDR1 LNHNV and CDR2 YYDKDF (reference sequence). Trimming left V 0 bases short and J 7 bases short, with 4 bases between. The CDR3 loop spans 12 amino acids. Here the CDR3 reads CATSRERQPQHF. The CDR3 DNA reads as TGTGCCACCAGCAGAGAAAGGCAGCCCCAGCATTTT.

The V and J genes are TRBV9 and TRBJ2-5; maybe TRBD2 (7 bases). This CDR3 is built from 15 residues. Trimming cost V 1 base and J 5 bases, with 15 bases left between them. CDR1 SGDLS and CDR2 YYNGEE come from the germline V gene. The CDR3 region is CASSVSWGGGETQYF. DNA of the CDR3: TGTGCCAGCAGCGTATCATGGGGGGGCGGCGAGACCCAGTACTTC.

The J gene is TRBJ2-1, the V gene TRBV27, with 8 bases lining up with TRBD1. This CDR3 is built from 15 residues. The trim removed 4 bases at V and 9 bases at J, leaving 11 bases unmatched. Germline V gene lookup returns CDR1 MNHEY and CDR2 SMNVEV (reference sequence). CDR3 sequence reads: CASSSDRGFTVEQFF. CDR3 coding DNA: TGTGCCAGCAGTTCCGACAGGGGCTTTACGGTTGAGCAGTTCTTC.

The J gene is TRBJ2-3, the V gene TRBV6-5, with a tentative D call TRBD1 (5 bases). Germline V gene lookup returns CDR1 MNHEY and CDR2 SVGAGI. V was clipped by 6 bases and J by 2 bases, with 12 bases between them. There are 14 residues in the CDR3. The CDR3 DNA reads TGTGCCAGCAGGGTCCAGGGTACCACAGATACGCAGTATTTT. Translating gives CASRVQGTTDTQYF.

J is TRBJ1-3 and V is TRBV2; tentatively, D is TRBD1 (6 bases). Germline loops: CDR1 SNHLY, CDR2 FYNNEI. Trimming shortened V by 8 bases and J by 0 bases, and 8 bases separated the two germline ends. This CDR3 region has 13 residues. This chain's CDR3 is CASRTDSGNTIYF. DNA of the CDR3: TGTGCCAGCCGGACAGACTCTGGAAACACCATATATTTT.

V and J are TRBV10-3 and TRBJ1-5; 10 nucleotides align to TRBD1. The CDR3 length is 15 residues. The trim removed 6 bases at V and 5 bases at J, leaving 7 bases unmatched. Germline lookup yields CDR1 ENHRY and CDR2 SYGVKD. CDR3 bases: TGTGCCATCAGCCCGGGACAGGGGTATGATCAGCCCCAGCATTTT. Translating gives CAISPGQGYDQPQHF.

The chain employs TRBV5-6 and TRBJ1-5; D is possibly TRBD1 (5 bases). This CDR3 contains 17 residues. The V end lost 0 bases, the J end lost 6 bases, and 19 bases lay between the germline ends. CDR1 SGHDT and CDR2 YYEEEE come from the germline V gene. Written as DNA, the CDR3 is TGTGCCAGCAGCTTGGGTGGGGGGACTGAAGGACGTCAGCCCCAGCATTTT. Translated, it gives CASSLGGGTEGRQPQHF. The whole variable domain, remainder taken from reference TRBV5-6 and TRBJ1-5, is DAGVTQSPTHLIKTRGQQVTLRCSPKSGHDTVSWYQQALGQGPQFIFQYYEEEERQRGNFPDRFSGHQFPNYSSELNVNALLLGDSALYLCASSLGGGTEGRQPQHFGDGTRLSIL.

The CDR3 DNA is TGTGCCAGCAGCATAAGCGGGAGATACGAGCAGTACTTC. This gives the protein CASSISGRYEQYF. The chain couples TRBV28 to TRBJ2-7; 8 nucleotides agree with TRBD2. Germline CDR1 MDHEN, CDR2 SYDVKM. J lost 4 bases, V lost 6 bases, and 5 bases had no gene match. The CDR3 sequence is 13 residues long. Supplemented by reference TRBV28 and TRBJ2-7, the full variable domain reads DVKVTQSSRYLVKRTGEKVFLECVQDMDHENMFWYRQDPGLGLRLIYFSYDVKMKEKGDIPEGYSVSREKKERFSLILESASTNQTSMYLCASSISGRYEQYFGPGTRLTVT.

The CDR3 protein is CSAVATLGTEAFF. CDR3 nucleotide sequence: TGCAGCGCTGTGGCGACATTGGGCACTGAAGCTTTCTTT. The gene calls are TRBV29-1 and TRBJ1-1; D not resolved. CDR1 and CDR2 (germline): SQVTM, ANQGSEA. The CDR3 is made up of 13 amino acids. The V end was cut by 7 bases, the J end by 4 bases, with 16 bases between. The entire variable domain, with the rest obtained from reference TRBV29-1 and TRBJ1-1, is as follows: SAVISQKPSRDICQRGTSLTIQCQVDSQVTMMFWYRQQPGQSLTLIATANQGSEATYESGFVIDKFPISRPNLTFSTLTVSNMSPEDSSIYLCSAVATLGTEAFFGQGTRLTVV.

This clone came up once. The J gene is TRBJ2-7, the V gene TRBV7-2; D not resolved. V lost 3 bases and J lost 7, with 7 bases in between. Per germline, CDR1 SGHTA and CDR2 FQGNSA. The CDR3 consists of 11 residues. The CDR3 DNA is TGTGCCAGCAGCTTTTCAGGAGAGCAGTACTTC. It is translated as CASSFSGEQYF.

The chain couples TRBV19 to TRBJ1-6; perhaps TRBD1 as D (5 bases). Germline V gene lookup returns CDR1 LNHDA and CDR2 SQIVND (reference sequence). V gave up 5 bases and J gave up 2 bases, with 7 bases separating them. This CDR3 is 14 amino acids long. The CDR3 loop reads CASSLTAYNSPLHF. The CDR3 DNA follows: TGTGCCAGTAGTCTGACAGCCTATAATTCACCCCTCCACTTT.

The chain carries TRBV3-1 (or the pseudogene TRBV3-2) and TRBJ1-5, with a tentative D call TRBD1 (5 bases). The CDR3 has 13 residues. Deletions cut 7 bases from V and 3 bases from J, with 10 bases between. The germline gives CDR1 LGHDT, CDR2 YNNKEL (reference sequence). CDR3 nucleotides: TGTGCCAGCACCCAGGGCCCCAATCAGCCCCAGCATTTT. Its translation: CASTQGPNQPQHF.